This T cell receptor (beta chain) was sequenced in a study of shared clonotypes between healthy human individuals. About the study: The study used three CD4 naive, three CD4 memory, two CD8 naive and one CD8 memory plate per donor.

The CDR3 has 15 residues. CDR1 is MGHRA, CDR2 YSYEKL, per germline. Trimming shortened V by 0 bases and J by 2 bases, and 10 bases separated the two germline ends. Naive CD8 cells comprised CD45RO-negative, CCR7-positively selected cells, excluding terminally differentiated effector memory CD45RA+ cells. All donors qualified as healthy HIV-negative adults and had experienced no recent acute infections or vaccinations. Replicate PCRs for sorted subsets used roughly 200 ng DNA; this equaled around 29,000 T cell genomes. Measured with immunoSEQ multiplex PCR; TCRdb has only the in-frame clones, and not every one. The table lists about 2 million clones, about 95% of them singletons.

Sequences were obtained from naive CD8+ T cells sorted from blood. This receptor was obtained from a man aged 18 to 30 in good health. The chain employs TRBV4-1 and TRBJ1-2; D is ambiguous. CDR3 sequence: CASSQEISVNYGYTF. The CDR3 DNA reads TGCGCCAGCAGCCAAGAGATCAGTGTAAACTATGGCTACACCTTC.